This is a list of T cell receptor beta chains from one sample in a study of blood T cell repertoires in COVID-19. Sequenced by immunoSEQ multiplex PCR; TCRdb stores in-frame clones only, minus some. Of 55,000 to 75,000 clones listed, less than 85% are singletons. The sequencing input was peripheral blood. Source of these receptors: a man older than 75 with active COVID-19. CDR3s include the opening cysteine and the closing phenylalanine or tryptophan. A D gene is named only where the DNA matches it firmly. The size field is filled for only some rows; it gives once, few, many or a size class.

j_call: TRBJ2-1; clone_size: -; v_call: TRBV7-2; d_call: TRBD2; cdr3_length: 16; cdr3_nt: TGTGCCAGCAGCGAAAAGCGGGGGGGCCGGGGGAATGAGCAGTTCTTC; cdr3_aa: CASSEKRGGRGNEQFF
j_call: TRBJ1-2; clone_size: -; v_call: TRBV7-3; d_call: TRBD1; cdr3_length: 16; cdr3_nt: TGTGCCAGCAGCTCTCACGCAGGGGGACAGGGATATGGCTACACCTTC; cdr3_aa: CASSSHAGGQGYGYTF
j_call: TRBJ2-7; clone_size: -; v_call: TRBV6-2/TRBV6-3; d_call: TRBD2; cdr3_length: 15; cdr3_nt: TGTGCCAGCAGTCCCGCGGGGGGACAACGCTACGAGCAGTACTTC; cdr3_aa: CASSPAGGQRYEQYF
j_call: TRBJ2-5; clone_size: -; v_call: TRBV7-8; d_call: -; cdr3_length: 16; cdr3_nt: TGTGCCAGCAGCTCCCGAAATCGGGGGGCTAGGGAGACCCAGTACTTC; cdr3_aa: CASSSRNRGARETQYF
j_call: TRBJ2-7; clone_size: -; v_call: TRBV4-3; d_call: -; cdr3_length: 16; cdr3_nt: TGCGCCAGCAGCCAAGATCAGGGCACCAAATACTACGAGCAGTACTTC; cdr3_aa: CASSQDQGTKYYEQYF
j_call: TRBJ1-1; clone_size: -; v_call: TRBV27; d_call: -; cdr3_length: 14; cdr3_nt: TGTGCCAGCAGCACCGGGACACGAAACACTGAAGCTTTCTTT; cdr3_aa: CASSTGTRNTEAFF
j_call: TRBJ2-7; clone_size: -; v_call: TRBV3-1/TRBV3-2; d_call: -; cdr3_length: 14; cdr3_nt: TGTGCCAGCAGCCAAGCCGGGACTCCAGGGCAGCAGTACTTC; cdr3_aa: CASSQAGTPGQQYF
j_call: TRBJ2-1; clone_size: -; v_call: TRBV4-3; d_call: TRBD2; cdr3_length: 14; cdr3_nt: TGCGCCAGCAGCCGACTAGCGGGCACCAATGAGCAGTTCTTC; cdr3_aa: CASSRLAGTNEQFF
j_call: TRBJ2-5; clone_size: -; v_call: TRBV14; d_call: TRBD2; cdr3_length: 14; cdr3_nt: TGTGCCAGCAGCCAATTCAAGGGAGGGGAGACCCAGTACTTC; cdr3_aa: CASSQFKGGETQYF
j_call: TRBJ1-5; clone_size: -; v_call: TRBV7-2; d_call: -; cdr3_length: 14; cdr3_nt: TGTGCCAGCAGCTTAGGCGTAGGAGCTGTGGCCCAGCATTTT; cdr3_aa: CASSLGVGAVAQHF
j_call: TRBJ2-7; clone_size: -; v_call: TRBV7-9; d_call: -; cdr3_length: 13; cdr3_nt: TGTGCCAGCAGGTTAGACGGGGCCTACGAGCAGTACTTC; cdr3_aa: CASRLDGAYEQYF
j_call: TRBJ2-1; clone_size: -; v_call: TRBV20-1; d_call: TRBD2; cdr3_length: 11; cdr3_nt: TGCAGTGGAGAGCGGGAGGGCCGTATTTTCTTC; cdr3_aa: CSGEREGRIFF
j_call: TRBJ1-5; clone_size: -; v_call: TRBV6-5; d_call: TRBD1; cdr3_length: 15; cdr3_nt: TGTGCCAGCAGCCGAAACAGGGGACGCAATCAGCCCCAGCATTTT; cdr3_aa: CASSRNRGRNQPQHF
j_call: TRBJ2-1; clone_size: -; v_call: TRBV6-2/TRBV6-3; d_call: TRBD2; cdr3_length: 17; cdr3_nt: TGTGCCAGCACCCCGGGGGGGGCGGGAGAGTCCTACAATGAGCAGTTCTTC; cdr3_aa: CASTPGGAGESYNEQFF
j_call: TRBJ1-3; clone_size: -; v_call: TRBV5-1; d_call: -; cdr3_length: 19; cdr3_nt: TGCGCCAGCAGCTTGGTGGCGGGTATGTTCAGTTCTTCTGGAAACACCATATATTTT; cdr3_aa: CASSLVAGMFSSSGNTIYF
j_call: TRBJ1-5; clone_size: many; v_call: TRBV9; d_call: TRBD1; cdr3_length: 15; cdr3_nt: TGTGCCAGCAGCGTAGGACAGGGCATAGATCAGCCCCAGCATTTT; cdr3_aa: CASSVGQGIDQPQHF
j_call: TRBJ1-1; clone_size: -; v_call: TRBV5-1; d_call: TRBD1; cdr3_length: 14; cdr3_nt: TGCGCCACCAAGGAACAGGGGTCGAACACTGAAGCTTTCTTT; cdr3_aa: CATKEQGSNTEAFF
j_call: TRBJ1-2; clone_size: once; v_call: TRBV6-5; d_call: TRBD1; cdr3_length: 15; cdr3_nt: TGTGCCAGCTCCAAATCCGGACAGGTGCCCGGGGGCTACACCTTC; cdr3_aa: CASSKSGQVPGGYTF
j_call: TRBJ2-2; clone_size: -; v_call: TRBV7-6; d_call: -; cdr3_length: 13; cdr3_nt: TGTGCCAGCAGCCCCTTGGGGGCGGGGGAGCTGTTTTTT; cdr3_aa: CASSPLGAGELFF
j_call: TRBJ2-7; clone_size: -; v_call: TRBV28; d_call: TRBD2; cdr3_length: 18; cdr3_nt: TGTGCCAGCAGTTTGGGGACTAGCGGGAGGGTCTTCTCCTACGAGCAGTACTTC; cdr3_aa: CASSLGTSGRVFSYEQYF
j_call: TRBJ2-3; clone_size: few; v_call: TRBV19; d_call: TRBD1; cdr3_length: 14; cdr3_nt: TGTGCCAGTAGTCGACAGGGTCCCACAGATACGCAGTATTTT; cdr3_aa: CASSRQGPTDTQYF
j_call: TRBJ2-7; clone_size: -; v_call: TRBV21-1; d_call: -; cdr3_length: 15; cdr3_nt: TGTGCCAGCAGCAAAGGCGGGAGGGCAAACTACGAGCAGTACTTC; cdr3_aa: CASSKGGRANYEQYF
j_call: TRBJ1-3; clone_size: -; v_call: TRBV5-1; d_call: -; cdr3_length: 15; cdr3_nt: TGCGCCAGCTGCCAGACATTCAGCTCTGGAAACACCATATATTTT; cdr3_aa: CASCQTFSSGNTIYF
j_call: TRBJ2-3; clone_size: -; v_call: TRBV12-3/TRBV12-4; d_call: -; cdr3_length: 13; cdr3_nt: TGTGCCAGCAGTATTCCAGGGGTAGATACGCAGTATTTT; cdr3_aa: CASSIPGVDTQYF
j_call: TRBJ2-7; clone_size: -; v_call: TRBV5-1; d_call: TRBD2; cdr3_length: 15; cdr3_nt: TGCGCCAGCAGCTTAACTAGCGGGGCCTACTACGAGCAGTACTTC; cdr3_aa: CASSLTSGAYYEQYF
j_call: TRBJ1-1; clone_size: -; v_call: TRBV18; d_call: TRBD1; cdr3_length: 16; cdr3_nt: TGTGCCAGCTCACCCAACCGACAGGGGGCTGGCACTGAAGCTTTCTTT; cdr3_aa: CASSPNRQGAGTEAFF
j_call: TRBJ2-7; clone_size: -; v_call: TRBV5-5; d_call: -; cdr3_length: 13; cdr3_nt: TGTGCCAGCAGCTTGGCCCAGGGGTACGAGCAGTACTTC; cdr3_aa: CASSLAQGYEQYF
j_call: TRBJ2-7; clone_size: -; v_call: TRBV18; d_call: TRBD2; cdr3_length: 15; cdr3_nt: TGTGCCAGCTCACCATCTCCCGGGACTAGCTACGAGCAGTACTTC; cdr3_aa: CASSPSPGTSYEQYF
j_call: TRBJ2-5; clone_size: -; v_call: TRBV19; d_call: -; cdr3_length: 16; cdr3_nt: TGTGCCAGTAGTATGGCTAGTACAGGGAGATTGGAGACCCAGTACTTC; cdr3_aa: CASSMASTGRLETQYF
j_call: TRBJ2-2; clone_size: -; v_call: TRBV9; d_call: TRBD2; cdr3_length: 15; cdr3_nt: TGTGCCAGCAGCGTCGGGACTAGCGATGTCGGGGAGCTGTTTTTT; cdr3_aa: CASSVGTSDVGELFF
j_call: TRBJ2-5; clone_size: -; v_call: TRBV19; d_call: -; cdr3_length: 13; cdr3_nt: TGTGCCAGTAGTTCTTCAGGAGGGCGGACCCAGTACTTC; cdr3_aa: CASSSSGGRTQYF
j_call: TRBJ1-6; clone_size: -; v_call: TRBV27; d_call: -; cdr3_length: 15; cdr3_nt: TGTGCCACCAGGTCAGGCTCGGACATTTATTCACCCCTCCACTTT; cdr3_aa: CATRSGSDIYSPLHF
j_call: TRBJ2-1; clone_size: -; v_call: TRBV3-1/TRBV3-2; d_call: TRBD2; cdr3_length: 16; cdr3_nt: TGTGCCAGCAGCTTATTTAGCGGGAGGGTTTACAATGAGCAGTTCTTC; cdr3_aa: CASSLFSGRVYNEQFF
j_call: TRBJ1-5; clone_size: -; v_call: TRBV27; d_call: -; cdr3_length: 14; cdr3_nt: TGTGCCAGCAAACGTGGGGAGGGACGCCAGCCCCAGCATTTT; cdr3_aa: CASKRGEGRQPQHF
j_call: TRBJ2-2; clone_size: -; v_call: TRBV7-3; d_call: TRBD2; cdr3_length: 15; cdr3_nt: TGTGCCAGCAGCCCTAGCGGGATGAACACCGGGGAGCTGTTTTTT; cdr3_aa: CASSPSGMNTGELFF
j_call: TRBJ2-2; clone_size: -; v_call: TRBV7-2; d_call: -; cdr3_length: 18; cdr3_nt: TGTGCCAGCAGTCCTTTGGGGTGGGGGGAATCCTTCACCGGGGAGCTGTTTTTT; cdr3_aa: CASSPLGWGESFTGELFF
j_call: TRBJ2-4; clone_size: -; v_call: TRBV29-1; d_call: TRBD2; cdr3_length: 18; cdr3_nt: TGCAGCGTTGAAGAATTGACTAGCGGGAGGGGGGCCAAAAACATTCAGTACTTC; cdr3_aa: CSVEELTSGRGAKNIQYF
j_call: TRBJ2-2; clone_size: -; v_call: TRBV6-5; d_call: TRBD2; cdr3_length: 15; cdr3_nt: TGTGCCAGCAGAATAAGACTAGCGAGGGAAGGGGAGCTGTTTTTT; cdr3_aa: CASRIRLAREGELFF
j_call: TRBJ2-7; clone_size: -; v_call: TRBV11-2; d_call: -; cdr3_length: 13; cdr3_nt: TGTGCCAGCAGCCAAACAACAGGGTACGAGCAGTACTTC; cdr3_aa: CASSQTTGYEQYF
j_call: TRBJ2-7; clone_size: once; v_call: TRBV6-5; d_call: TRBD1; cdr3_length: 14; cdr3_nt: TGTGCCAGCAGACCACCGGGACAGGGCTACGAGCAGTACTTC; cdr3_aa: CASRPPGQGYEQYF
j_call: TRBJ2-3; clone_size: -; v_call: TRBV5-1; d_call: -; cdr3_length: 16; cdr3_nt: TGCGCCAGCAGCCCTGGGGCCAATGCGTACACAGATACGCAGTATTTT; cdr3_aa: CASSPGANAYTDTQYF
j_call: TRBJ1-6; clone_size: -; v_call: TRBV5-1; d_call: -; cdr3_length: 16; cdr3_nt: TGCGCCAGCAGAAGTTGGGGGGGGTCTCGTAATTCACCCCTCCACTTT; cdr3_aa: CASRSWGGSRNSPLHF
j_call: TRBJ2-2; clone_size: -; v_call: TRBV4-1; d_call: -; cdr3_length: 13; cdr3_nt: TGCGCCAGCAGCCAAGACCGGGGAACCTGGCTGTTTTTT; cdr3_aa: CASSQDRGTWLFF
j_call: TRBJ1-4; clone_size: -; v_call: TRBV7-9; d_call: TRBD1; cdr3_length: 14; cdr3_nt: TGTGCCAGCAGCATCGGACAGGGCAATGAAAAACTGTTTTTT; cdr3_aa: CASSIGQGNEKLFF
j_call: TRBJ2-2; clone_size: -; v_call: TRBV19; d_call: TRBD1; cdr3_length: 14; cdr3_nt: TGTGCCAGTGGACAGGGCGGGAACACCGGGGAGCTGTTTTTT; cdr3_aa: CASGQGGNTGELFF
j_call: TRBJ2-5; clone_size: -; v_call: TRBV12-5; d_call: TRBD2; cdr3_length: 15; cdr3_nt: TGTGCTAGTGGTTTGGGACTAGCGGAATCGGAGACCCAGTACTTC; cdr3_aa: CASGLGLAESETQYF
j_call: TRBJ2-1; clone_size: -; v_call: TRBV4-1; d_call: TRBD2; cdr3_length: 19; cdr3_nt: TGCGCCAGCAGCCCCTTTACTAGCGGGATAAGTGGCTCCTACAATGAGCAGTTCTTC; cdr3_aa: CASSPFTSGISGSYNEQFF
j_call: TRBJ2-7; clone_size: -; v_call: TRBV9; d_call: TRBD2; cdr3_length: 16; cdr3_nt: TGTGCCAGCAGCGTAGAGGCGGGAGGGTCTTCGTACGAGCAGTACTTC; cdr3_aa: CASSVEAGGSSYEQYF
j_call: TRBJ1-6; clone_size: many; v_call: TRBV6-5; d_call: -; cdr3_length: 12; cdr3_nt: TGTGCCAGCAGTTACAGGGGAGGTCCCCTCCACTTT; cdr3_aa: CASSYRGGPLHF
j_call: TRBJ1-1; clone_size: -; v_call: TRBV3-1/TRBV3-2; d_call: -; cdr3_length: 14; cdr3_nt: TGTGCCAGCAGCCAAGCAGGGTTTAGTACTGAAGCTTTCTTT; cdr3_aa: CASSQAGFSTEAFF
j_call: TRBJ2-7; clone_size: -; v_call: TRBV4-2; d_call: TRBD2; cdr3_length: 13; cdr3_nt: TGTGCCAGCAGCCAAGATCAGGCGGGGGAACAGTACTTC; cdr3_aa: CASSQDQAGEQYF
j_call: TRBJ2-1; clone_size: -; v_call: TRBV24-1; d_call: TRBD2; cdr3_length: 15; cdr3_nt: TGTGCCACCGGACAGACTAGCGGGAGTTACAATGAGCAGTTCTTC; cdr3_aa: CATGQTSGSYNEQFF
j_call: TRBJ2-2; clone_size: -; v_call: TRBV6-2/TRBV6-3; d_call: TRBD2; cdr3_length: 23; cdr3_nt: TGTGCCAGCAACCCCCTGATCGCGTACTCGGGACTAGCGGGATCTCGTGCCACCGGGGAGCTGTTTTTT; cdr3_aa: CASNPLIAYSGLAGSRATGELFF
j_call: TRBJ2-5; clone_size: -; v_call: TRBV12-3/TRBV12-4; d_call: -; cdr3_length: 13; cdr3_nt: TGTGCCAGCAGCCGAGACTCGGGGGAGACCCAGTACTTC; cdr3_aa: CASSRDSGETQYF
j_call: TRBJ2-2; clone_size: -; v_call: TRBV15; d_call: -; cdr3_length: 14; cdr3_nt: TGTGCCACCAGTTCCAGGTCGAACACCGGGGAGCTGTTTTTT; cdr3_aa: CATSSRSNTGELFF
j_call: TRBJ2-1; clone_size: -; v_call: TRBV6-4; d_call: -; cdr3_length: 14; cdr3_nt: TGTGCCAGCAGTGACTCGGGCCAGTCCCATGAGCAGTTCTTC; cdr3_aa: CASSDSGQSHEQFF
j_call: TRBJ1-4; clone_size: -; v_call: TRBV18; d_call: TRBD1; cdr3_length: 15; cdr3_nt: TGTGCCAGCTCACCTCCGGGACAGGGGCACGAAAAACTGTTTTTT; cdr3_aa: CASSPPGQGHEKLFF
j_call: TRBJ2-5; clone_size: -; v_call: TRBV3-1/TRBV3-2; d_call: TRBD2; cdr3_length: 15; cdr3_nt: TGTGCCAGCAGGCAAACACGGGGGGGCGTGGAGACCCAGTACTTC; cdr3_aa: CASRQTRGGVETQYF
j_call: TRBJ2-7; clone_size: few; v_call: TRBV10-3; d_call: TRBD1; cdr3_length: 13; cdr3_nt: TGTGCCATCCAAGTACAGGGGAGCGACGAGCAGTACTTC; cdr3_aa: CAIQVQGSDEQYF
j_call: TRBJ1-6; clone_size: -; v_call: TRBV19; d_call: -; cdr3_length: 16; cdr3_nt: TGTGCCAGTAGTATAGGAACACCGGGGGGTAATTCACCCCTCCACTTT; cdr3_aa: CASSIGTPGGNSPLHF